One T cell receptor (beta chain) is described in this entry. Data came from immunoSEQ multiplex PCR; TCRdb stores just in-frame clones and leaves some out. The sample includes 120,000 to 150,000 clones, around 90% of them seen just once. V gave up 4 bases and J gave up 6 bases, with 4 bases separating them. This CDR3 is built from 10 residues. The germline V gene encodes CDR1 DFQATT and CDR2 SNEGSKA (reference sequence). The sample comes from a study of radiation and T cells in renal cell carcinoma. The overall study: Nephrectomy followed 15 Gy stereotactic body radiation by 4 weeks.

Time point meaning: baseline pretreatment blood. As to treatment: 15 Gy SBRT to primary tumor, nephrectomy 4 weeks later. The V call is TRBV20-1, the J call TRBJ2-1; D unclear. Sequencing used blood, obtained from a patient whose treatment included radiotherapy and nephrectomy. The sequence was obtained from a woman aged 70-85 years with renal cell carcinoma. The chain's CDR3 is CSAIINEQFF. The DNA of the CDR3 is TGCAGTGCTATTATCAATGAGCAGTTCTTC.